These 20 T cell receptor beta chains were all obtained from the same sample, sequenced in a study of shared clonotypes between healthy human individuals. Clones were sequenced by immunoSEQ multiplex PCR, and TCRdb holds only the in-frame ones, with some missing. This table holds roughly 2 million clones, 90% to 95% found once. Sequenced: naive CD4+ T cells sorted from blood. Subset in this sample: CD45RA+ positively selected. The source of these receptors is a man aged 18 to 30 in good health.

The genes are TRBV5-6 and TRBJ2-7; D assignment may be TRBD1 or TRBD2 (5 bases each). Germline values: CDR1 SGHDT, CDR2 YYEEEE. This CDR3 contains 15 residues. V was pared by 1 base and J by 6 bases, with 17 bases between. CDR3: CASSLRATGPSEQYF. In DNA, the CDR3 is TGTGCCAGCAGCTTGCGGGCTACGGGACCGAGCGAGCAGTACTTC.

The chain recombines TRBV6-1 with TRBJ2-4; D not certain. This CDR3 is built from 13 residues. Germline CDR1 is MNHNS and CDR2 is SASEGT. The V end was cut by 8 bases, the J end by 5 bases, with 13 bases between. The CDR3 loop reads CASLMLAENIQYF. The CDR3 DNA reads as TGTGCCAGCCTAATGTTGGCAGAAAACATTCAGTACTTC.

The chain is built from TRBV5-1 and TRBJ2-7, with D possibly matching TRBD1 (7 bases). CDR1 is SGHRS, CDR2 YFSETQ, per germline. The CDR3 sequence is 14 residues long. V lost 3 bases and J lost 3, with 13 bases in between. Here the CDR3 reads CASSWGDSRYEQYF. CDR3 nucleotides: TGCGCCAGCAGCTGGGGGGACAGTCGCTACGAGCAGTACTTC.

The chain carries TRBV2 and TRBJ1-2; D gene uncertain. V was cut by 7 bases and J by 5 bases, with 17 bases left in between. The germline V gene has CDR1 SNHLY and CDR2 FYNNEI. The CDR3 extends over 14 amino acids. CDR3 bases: TGTGCCAGCAAAAAAATATTAAGGCCTTATGGCTACACCTTC. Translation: CASKKILRPYGYTF.

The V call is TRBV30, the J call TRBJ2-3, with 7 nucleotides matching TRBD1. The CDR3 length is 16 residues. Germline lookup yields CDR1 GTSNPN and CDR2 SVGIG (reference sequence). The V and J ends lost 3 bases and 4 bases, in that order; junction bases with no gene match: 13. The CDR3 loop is CAWSLGAGGFSDTQYF. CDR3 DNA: TGTGCCTGGAGCCTCGGGGCAGGGGGATTTTCAGATACGCAGTATTTT.

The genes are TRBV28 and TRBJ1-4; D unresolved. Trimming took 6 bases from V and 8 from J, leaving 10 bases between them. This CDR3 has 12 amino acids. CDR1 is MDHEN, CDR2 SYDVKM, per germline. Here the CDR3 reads CASRNDGEKLFF. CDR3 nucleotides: TGTGCCAGCAGGAATGATGGGGAAAAACTGTTTTTT.

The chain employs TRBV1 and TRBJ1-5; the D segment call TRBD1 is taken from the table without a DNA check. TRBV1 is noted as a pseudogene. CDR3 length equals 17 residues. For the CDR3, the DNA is TGCACCAGCAGCCGCCGCCCGGGACAGAATAGCAATCAGCCCCAGCATTTT. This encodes CTSSRRPGQNSNQPQHF.

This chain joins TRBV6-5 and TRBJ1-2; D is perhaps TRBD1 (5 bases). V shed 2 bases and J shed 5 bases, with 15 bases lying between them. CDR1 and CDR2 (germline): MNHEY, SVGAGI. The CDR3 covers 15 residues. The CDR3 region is CASSYRGPKLYGYTF. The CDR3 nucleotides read TGTGCCAGCAGTTACCGGGGCCCGAAACTTTATGGCTACACCTTC.

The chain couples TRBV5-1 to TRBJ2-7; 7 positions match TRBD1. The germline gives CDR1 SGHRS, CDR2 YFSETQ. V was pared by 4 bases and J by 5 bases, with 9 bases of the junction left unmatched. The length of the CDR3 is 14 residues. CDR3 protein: CASSPRTGPNEQYF. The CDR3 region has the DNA TGCGCCAGCAGCCCCCGGACAGGACCCAACGAGCAGTACTTC.

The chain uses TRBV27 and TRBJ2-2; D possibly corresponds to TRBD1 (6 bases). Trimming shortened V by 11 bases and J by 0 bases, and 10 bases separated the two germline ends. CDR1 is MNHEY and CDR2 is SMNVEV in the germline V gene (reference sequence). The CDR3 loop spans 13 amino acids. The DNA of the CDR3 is TGTGCCGATACAGGGTCGAACACCGGGGAGCTGTTTTTT. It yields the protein CADTGSNTGELFF.

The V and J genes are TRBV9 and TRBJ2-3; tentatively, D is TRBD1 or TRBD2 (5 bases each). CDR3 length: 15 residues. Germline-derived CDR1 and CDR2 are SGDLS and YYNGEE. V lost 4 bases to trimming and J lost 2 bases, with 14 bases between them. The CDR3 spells CASSPQGGFTDTQYF. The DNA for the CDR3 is TGTGCCAGCAGCCCCCAGGGCGGGTTCACAGATACGCAGTATTTT.

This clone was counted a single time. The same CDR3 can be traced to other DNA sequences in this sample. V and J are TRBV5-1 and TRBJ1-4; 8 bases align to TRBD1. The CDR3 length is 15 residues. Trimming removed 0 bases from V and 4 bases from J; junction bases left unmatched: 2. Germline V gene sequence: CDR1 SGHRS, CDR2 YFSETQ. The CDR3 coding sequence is TGCGCCAGCAGCTTGGGGACAGGGAGTAATGAAAAACTGTTTTTT. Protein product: CASSLGTGSNEKLFF. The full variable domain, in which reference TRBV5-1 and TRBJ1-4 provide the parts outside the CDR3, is KAGVTQTPRYLIKTRGQQVTLSCSPISGHRSVSWYQQTPGQGLQFLFEYFSETQRNKGNFPGRFSGRQFSNSRSEMNVSTLELGDSALYLCASSLGTGSNEKLFFGSGTQLSVL.

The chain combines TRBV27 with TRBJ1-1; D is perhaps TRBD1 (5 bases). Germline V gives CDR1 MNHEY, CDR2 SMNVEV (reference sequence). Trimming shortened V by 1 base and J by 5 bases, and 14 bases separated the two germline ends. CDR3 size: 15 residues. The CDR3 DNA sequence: TGTGCCAGCAGTTTATTGCGGCTGGGGCAGACTGAAGCTTTCTTT. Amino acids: CASSLLRLGQTEAFF.

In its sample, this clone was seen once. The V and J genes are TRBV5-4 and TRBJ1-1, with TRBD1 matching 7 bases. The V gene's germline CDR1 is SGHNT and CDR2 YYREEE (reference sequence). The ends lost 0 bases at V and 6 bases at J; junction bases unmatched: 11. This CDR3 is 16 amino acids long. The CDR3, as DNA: TGTGCCAGCAGCTTGGCATCAACAGGGGCAGGGGCTGAAGCTTTCTTT. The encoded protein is CASSLASTGAGAEAFF.

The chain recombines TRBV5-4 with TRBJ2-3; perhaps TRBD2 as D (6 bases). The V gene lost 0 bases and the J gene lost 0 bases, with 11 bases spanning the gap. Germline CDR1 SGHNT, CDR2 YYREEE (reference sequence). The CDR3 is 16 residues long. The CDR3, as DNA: TGTGCCAGCAGCTTGGTCGTGGGAGGCAGCACAGATACGCAGTATTTT. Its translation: CASSLVVGGSTDTQYF.

The CDR3 spells CASSIWGGAGEAFF. The CDR3, as DNA: TGTGCCAGTAGTATATGGGGGGGCGCGGGTGAAGCTTTCTTT. The V and J genes are TRBV19 and TRBJ1-1; tentatively, D is TRBD1 (6 bases). The CDR3 spans 14 residues. Germline V gene sequence: CDR1 LNHDA, CDR2 SQIVND (reference sequence). Trimming pared 2 bases from V and 7 bases from J, leaving 14 bases between.

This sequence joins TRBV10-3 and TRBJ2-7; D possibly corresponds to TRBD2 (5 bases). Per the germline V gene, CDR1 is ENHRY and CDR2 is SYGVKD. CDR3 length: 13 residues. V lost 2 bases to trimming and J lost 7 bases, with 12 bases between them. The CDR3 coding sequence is TGTGCCATCAGTGAGGACCTCAGAGGGGAGCAGTACTTC. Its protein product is CAISEDLRGEQYF.

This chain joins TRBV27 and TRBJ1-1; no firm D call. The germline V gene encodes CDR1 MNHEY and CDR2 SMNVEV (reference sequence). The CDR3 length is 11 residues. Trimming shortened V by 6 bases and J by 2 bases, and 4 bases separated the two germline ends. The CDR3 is CASRANTEAFF. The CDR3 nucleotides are TGTGCCAGCAGGGCCAACACTGAAGCTTTCTTT.

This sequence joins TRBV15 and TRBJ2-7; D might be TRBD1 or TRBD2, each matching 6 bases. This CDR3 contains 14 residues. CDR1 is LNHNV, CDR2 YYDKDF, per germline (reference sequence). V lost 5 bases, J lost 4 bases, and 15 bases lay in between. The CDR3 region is CATSPRPGAYEQYF. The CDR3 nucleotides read TGTGCCACCAGCCCGCGCCCGGGGGCTTACGAGCAGTACTTC.

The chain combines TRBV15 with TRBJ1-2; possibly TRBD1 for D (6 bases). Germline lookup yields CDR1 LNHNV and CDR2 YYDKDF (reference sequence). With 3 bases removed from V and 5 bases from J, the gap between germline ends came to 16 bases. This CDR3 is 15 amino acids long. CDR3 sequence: CATSRLQGSRYGYTF. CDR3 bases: TGTGCCACCAGCAGGCTTCAGGGGTCACGGTATGGCTACACCTTC.